This T cell receptor (beta chain) was found in a study of T cell responses to AZD1222 COVID-19 vaccine. As for the study in general: Doses given second, at about 4 or about 12 weeks, were pooled. Points from the study as a whole: Mostly white British, mostly female donors; authors suggested clonal diversity may be underestimated. Mapped onto spike, vaccine-associated CD4 TCRs spanned it and were dominant at 160-218 and 743-854. Receipt of two AZD1222 doses was followed by a rise in Spike-specific TCR breadth and depth.

Assay: immunoSEQ multiplex PCR; the TCRdb copy retains only in-frame clones and omits some. The sample shows about 110,000 clones, more than 75% of them seen only once. CDR3 size: 17 residues. V shed 2 bases, J shed 4 bases, and the junction held 12 bases outside the gene matches. Germline V gene data show CDR1 as SGHAT and CDR2 as FQNNGV. The sample holds a few counts of this clone. Its antigen is undetermined. This specimen was peripheral blood, taken on day 0 of AZD1222 vaccination. The sequence came from an adult in good health. The chain employs TRBV11-2 and TRBJ2-7, with TRBD1 identical over 9 bases. CDR3 region: CASSLLRAGTGSYEQYF. The CDR3 nucleotides are TGTGCCAGCAGCTTATTAAGGGCCGGGACAGGGTCGTACGAGCAGTACTTC.